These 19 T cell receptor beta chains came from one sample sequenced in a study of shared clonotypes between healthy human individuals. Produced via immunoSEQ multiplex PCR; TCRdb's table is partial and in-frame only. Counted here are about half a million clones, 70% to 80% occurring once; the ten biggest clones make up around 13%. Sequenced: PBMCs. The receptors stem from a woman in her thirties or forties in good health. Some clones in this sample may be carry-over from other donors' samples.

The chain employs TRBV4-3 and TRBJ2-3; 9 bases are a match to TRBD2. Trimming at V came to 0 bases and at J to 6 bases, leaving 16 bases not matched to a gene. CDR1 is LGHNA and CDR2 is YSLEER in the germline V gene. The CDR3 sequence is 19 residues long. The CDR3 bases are TGCGCCAGCAGCCAAGATGGGCTAGCGGGACCGGGCCTTGGGGATACGCAGTATTTT. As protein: CASSQDGLAGPGLGDTQYF.

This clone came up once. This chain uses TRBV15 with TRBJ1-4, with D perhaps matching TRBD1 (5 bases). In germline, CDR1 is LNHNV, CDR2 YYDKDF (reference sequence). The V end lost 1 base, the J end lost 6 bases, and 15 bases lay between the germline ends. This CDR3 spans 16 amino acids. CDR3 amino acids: CATSRAGRQGHEKLFF. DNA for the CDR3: TGTGCCACCAGCAGAGCAGGGCGACAAGGGCATGAAAAACTGTTTTTT.

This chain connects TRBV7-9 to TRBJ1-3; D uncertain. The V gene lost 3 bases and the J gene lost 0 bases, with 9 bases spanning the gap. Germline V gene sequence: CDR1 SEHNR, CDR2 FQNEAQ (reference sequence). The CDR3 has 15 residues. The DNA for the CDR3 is TGTGCCAGCAGCTTCCTCCAGAGCTCTGGAAACACCATATATTTT. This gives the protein CASSFLQSSGNTIYF.

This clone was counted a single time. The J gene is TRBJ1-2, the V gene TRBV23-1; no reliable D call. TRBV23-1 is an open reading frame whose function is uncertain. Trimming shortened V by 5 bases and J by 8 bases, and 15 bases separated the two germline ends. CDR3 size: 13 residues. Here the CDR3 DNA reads TGCGCCAGCAGTTCCCGTGGGGTCGGCGGCTACACCTTC. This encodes CASSSRGVGGYTF.

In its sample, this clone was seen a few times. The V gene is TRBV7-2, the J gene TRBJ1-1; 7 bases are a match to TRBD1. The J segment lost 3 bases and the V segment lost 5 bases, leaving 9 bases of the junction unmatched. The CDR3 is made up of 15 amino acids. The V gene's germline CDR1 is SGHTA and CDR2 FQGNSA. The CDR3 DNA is TGTGCCAGCAGCCCTGGGGGAGGGGGCGACACTGAAGCTTTCTTT. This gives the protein CASSPGGGGDTEAFF. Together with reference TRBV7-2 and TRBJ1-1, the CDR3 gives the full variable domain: GAGVSQSPSNKVTEKGKDVELRCDPISGHTALYWYRQSLGQGLEFLIYFQGNSAPDKSGLPSDRFSAERTGGSVSTLTIQRTQQEDSAVYLCASSPGGGGDTEAFFGQGTRLTVV.

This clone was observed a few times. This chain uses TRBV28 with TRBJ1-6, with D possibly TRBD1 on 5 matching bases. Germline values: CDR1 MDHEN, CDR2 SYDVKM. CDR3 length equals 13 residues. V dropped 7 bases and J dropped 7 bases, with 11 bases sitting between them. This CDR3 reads CASKSGENSPLHF. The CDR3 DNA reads TGTGCCAGCAAGTCGGGGGAAAATTCACCCCTCCACTTT. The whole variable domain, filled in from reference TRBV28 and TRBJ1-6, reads DVKVTQSSRYLVKRTGEKVFLECVQDMDHENMFWYRQDPGLGLRLIYFSYDVKMKEKGDIPEGYSVSREKKERFSLILESASTNQTSMYLCASKSGENSPLHFGNGTRLTVT.

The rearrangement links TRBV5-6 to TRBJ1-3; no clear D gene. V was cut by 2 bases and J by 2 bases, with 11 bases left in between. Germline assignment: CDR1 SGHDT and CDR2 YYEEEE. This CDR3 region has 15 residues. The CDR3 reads CASSFGPRTGNTIYF. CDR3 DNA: TGTGCCAGCAGCTTCGGCCCACGGACTGGAAACACCATATATTTT.

For the CDR3, the DNA is TGCAGCGTTGGATCCCAGACCCAGTACTTC. Residues: CSVGSQTQYF. The rearrangement links TRBV29-1 to TRBJ2-5; D is ambiguous. With 4 bases removed from V and 6 bases from J, the gap between germline ends came to 6 bases. The germline CDR1 and CDR2 sequences are SQVTM and ANQGSEA. The CDR3 loop spans 10 amino acids.

The CDR3 protein is CASSGIGNTGELFF. The CDR3 DNA reads TGTGCCAGCTCCGGAATCGGAAACACCGGGGAGCTGTTTTTT. The chain uses TRBV18 and TRBJ1-3; D gene unclear. The J call is in doubt because the DNA end fits TRBJ2-2 better. The V gene's germline CDR1 is KGHSH and CDR2 LQKENI. The CDR3 totals 14 residues.

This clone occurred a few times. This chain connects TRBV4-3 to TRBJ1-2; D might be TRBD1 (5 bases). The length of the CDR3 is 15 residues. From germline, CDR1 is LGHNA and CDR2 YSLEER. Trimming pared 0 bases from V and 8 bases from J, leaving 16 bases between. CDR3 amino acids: CASSQDILGTRGYTF. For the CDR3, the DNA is TGCGCCAGCAGCCAAGACATTCTCGGGACTAGGGGCTACACCTTC.

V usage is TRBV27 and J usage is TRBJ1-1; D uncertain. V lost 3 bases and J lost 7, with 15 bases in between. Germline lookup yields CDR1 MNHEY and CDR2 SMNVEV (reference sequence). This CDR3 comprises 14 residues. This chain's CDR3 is CASSFPGYSGEAFF. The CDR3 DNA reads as TGTGCCAGCAGTTTTCCGGGATACTCGGGTGAAGCTTTCTTT.

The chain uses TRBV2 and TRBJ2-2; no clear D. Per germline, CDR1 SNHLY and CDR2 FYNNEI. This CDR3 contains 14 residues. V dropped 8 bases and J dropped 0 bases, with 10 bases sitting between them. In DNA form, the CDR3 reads TGTGCCAGCGCGGCCTCCGCGAACACCGGGGAGCTGTTTTTT. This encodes CASAASANTGELFF.

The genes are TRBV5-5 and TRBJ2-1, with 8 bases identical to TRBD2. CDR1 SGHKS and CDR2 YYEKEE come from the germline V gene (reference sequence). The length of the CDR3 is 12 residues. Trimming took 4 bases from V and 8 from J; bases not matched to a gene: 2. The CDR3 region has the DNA TGTGCCAGCAGCCTGGGACTAGATGAGCAGTTCTTC. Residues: CASSLGLDEQFF.

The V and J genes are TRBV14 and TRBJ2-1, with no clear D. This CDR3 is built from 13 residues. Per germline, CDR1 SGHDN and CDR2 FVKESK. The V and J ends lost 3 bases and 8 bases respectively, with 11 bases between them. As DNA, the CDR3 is TGTGCCAGCAGCCAGCTGGGCCACTATGAGCAGTTCTTC. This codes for CASSQLGHYEQFF.

CDR3 coding DNA: TGTGCCAGCAGTGAATTATTAGCCACAGATACGCAGTATTTT. Its protein product is CASSELLATDTQYF. The chain is built from TRBV6-1 and TRBJ2-3; D gene ambiguous. The germline gives CDR1 MNHNS, CDR2 SASEGT. Trimming left V 2 bases short and J 2 bases short, with 8 bases between. This CDR3 region has 14 residues.

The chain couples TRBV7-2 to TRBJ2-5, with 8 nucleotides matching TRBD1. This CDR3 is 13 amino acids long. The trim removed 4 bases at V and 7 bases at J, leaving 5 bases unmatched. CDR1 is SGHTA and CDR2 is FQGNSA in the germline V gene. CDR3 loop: CASSSGGIGTQYF. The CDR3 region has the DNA TGTGCCAGCAGCTCAGGGGGCATTGGGACCCAGTACTTC.

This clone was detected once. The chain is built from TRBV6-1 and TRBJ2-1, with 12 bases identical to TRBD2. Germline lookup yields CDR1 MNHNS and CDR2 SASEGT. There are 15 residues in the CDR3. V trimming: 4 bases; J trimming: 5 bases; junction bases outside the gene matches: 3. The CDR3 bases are TGTGCCAGCAGTGTGAGACTAGCGGGAGACAATGAGCAGTTCTTC. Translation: CASSVRLAGDNEQFF.

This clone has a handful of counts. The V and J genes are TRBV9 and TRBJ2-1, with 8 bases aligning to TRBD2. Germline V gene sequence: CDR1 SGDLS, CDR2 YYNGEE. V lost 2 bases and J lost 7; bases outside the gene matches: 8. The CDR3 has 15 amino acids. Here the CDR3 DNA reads TGTGCCAGCAGCGTGGGCGGGAGGTTCGAGAATGAGCAGTTCTTC. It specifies CASSVGGRFENEQFF.

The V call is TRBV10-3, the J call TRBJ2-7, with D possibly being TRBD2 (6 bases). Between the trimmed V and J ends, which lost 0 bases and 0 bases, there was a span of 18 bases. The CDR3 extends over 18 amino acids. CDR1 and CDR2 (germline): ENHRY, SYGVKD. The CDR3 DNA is TGTGCCATCAGTGAGTCTACCGGTTGGGAGACTAGCTCCTACGAGCAGTACTTC. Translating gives CAISESTGWETSSYEQYF.